This TCR beta chain emerged from a study of beta chain features in type 1 diabetes. Since all of the isolated RNA was reverse transcribed, expressed TCRB transcripts were what got sequenced. Profiled with immunoSEQ multiplex PCR; TCRdb holds only in-frame clones, not every one. The sample lists around 140,000 clones, over 9.5% occurring once. In the case of this clone: Antigen unknown.

Study-wide points: For type 1 diabetes patients, VDJ junctions showed fewer insertions and more deletions.

Losses at the gene ends were 6 bases for V and 6 bases for J; bases not matched to a gene: 8. Per germline, CDR1 MNHNS and CDR2 SASEGT. The CDR3 spans 14 residues. The sequence was collected from a man aged 18 to 29 in good health. The chain couples TRBV6-1 to TRBJ1-5; 7 bases fit TRBD1. What was sequenced was naive CD4+ T cells from blood. The CDR3 is CASSPGDSFQPQHF. The CDR3 coding sequence is TGTGCCAGCAGCCCCGGGGACAGTTTTCAGCCCCAGCATTTT.